This entry lists 29 T cell receptor beta chains sequenced from one sample in a study of T cells in Graves' hyperthyroidism and ophthalmopathy. RNA transcripts provided the source from which TCR beta CDR3 regions were amplified. First-round RT-PCR of the TCR CDR3 relied on the HTBI primer set. MiXCR was run by TCRdb on the multiplex PCR reads, yielding one entry per CDR3 protein. The sample consists of fewer than 750,000 distinct CDR3 sequences, about 15% of them appearing once. The specimen sequenced was blood. The origin of the receptors is a woman between 40 and 55 years old with Graves' ophthalmopathy.

This clonotype was seen ten or more times. This chain connects TRBV28 to TRBJ1-1; D uncertain. The CDR3 has 13 amino acids. CDR1 is MDHEN and CDR2 is SYDVKM in the germline V gene. With 3 bases removed from V and 6 bases from J, the gap between germline ends came to 11 bases. The CDR3 DNA follows: TGTGCCAGCAGTTTCACGGCAGTGGCTGAAGCTTTCTTT. This translates into CASSFTAVAEAFF. Full variable domain (outside the CDR3, taken from reference TRBV28 and TRBJ1-1): DVKVTQSSRYLVKRTGEKVFLECVQDMDHENMFWYRQDPGLGLRLIYFSYDVKMKEKGDIPEGYSVSREKKERFSLILESASTNQTSMYLCASSFTAVAEAFFGQGTRLTVV.

This clonotype was observed at least ten times. V is TRBV2 and J is TRBJ1-5; D remains unclear. Deletions cut 5 bases from V and 2 bases from J, with 19 bases between. This CDR3 spans 17 amino acids. CDR1 is SNHLY, CDR2 FYNNEI, per germline. Here the CDR3 reads CASSRNRGVVGNQPQHF. CDR3 nucleotide sequence: TGTGCCAGCAGTCGGAATCGGGGAGTTGTGGGCAATCAGCCCCAGCATTTT.

The gene calls are TRBV4-1 and TRBJ1-5, with a tentative D call TRBD1 (6 bases). The CDR3 spans 15 residues. From germline, CDR1 is MGHRA and CDR2 YSYEKL. V was clipped by 3 bases and J by 8 bases, with 17 bases between them. The CDR3 here is CASSQGLSRGEPQHF. The CDR3 bases are TGCGCCAGCAGCCAGGGGTTGAGTAGGGGGGAGCCCCAGCATTTT.

Details on this clonotype: This clone may be a read error of a much larger clone one base away. This chain uses TRBV28 with TRBJ1-1; D is perhaps TRBD1 (6 bases). The CDR3 consists of 15 residues. Germline V gives CDR1 MDHEN, CDR2 SYDVKM. CDR3 in DNA: TGTGCCATCAGTTTCGGGGGGGCGTTTCGCACTGAAGCTTTCTTT. It codes for CAISFGGAFRTEAFF.

This clonotype was counted many times. The rearrangement joins TRBV11-2 to TRBJ2-5, with 12 bases fitting TRBD2. Unmatched junction bases numbered 0, after V lost 0 bases and J lost 4 bases. The CDR3 sequence is 15 residues long. The V gene's germline CDR1 is SGHAT and CDR2 FQNNGV. The CDR3 here is CASSLELAGGETQYF. The CDR3 DNA sequence: TGTGCCAGCAGCTTAGAACTAGCGGGAGGAGAGACCCAGTACTTC.

This clonotype has just a few counts. The V and J genes are TRBV5-1 and TRBJ1-2, with D maybe TRBD1 (6 bases). CDR1 and CDR2 (germline): SGHRS, YFSETQ. Between the trimmed V and J ends, which lost 4 bases and 4 bases, there was a span of 23 bases. CDR3 length equals 17 residues. The CDR3 loop reads CASSGRKPEEGGYGYTF. The CDR3 DNA reads as TGCGCCAGCAGCGGGAGGAAGCCGGAGGAGGGGGGCTATGGCTACACCTTC.

This clonotype was seen repeatedly, ten times or more. The V call is TRBV5-1, the J call TRBJ1-2, with D possibly matching TRBD1 (5 bases). V lost 1 base, J lost 6 bases, and 13 bases lay in between. The CDR3 runs to 14 residues. Germline CDR1 and CDR2: SGHRS and YFSETQ. CDR3: CASSLRGLHDGYTF. For the CDR3, the DNA is TGCGCCAGCAGCTTGCGGGGACTGCATGATGGCTACACCTTC.

This clonotype showed up many times. The V and J genes are TRBV7-9 and TRBJ2-5; a weak D match, TRBD1 (6 bases). Germline assignment: CDR1 SEHNR and CDR2 FQNEAQ (reference sequence). CDR3 size: 15 residues. V was trimmed by 0 bases and J by 5 bases, leaving 13 bases between them. The CDR3 loop reads CASSLARGKGETQYF. The CDR3 nucleotides are TGTGCCAGCAGCTTAGCCAGGGGTAAAGGGGAGACCCAGTACTTC. The whole variable domain, filled in from reference TRBV7-9 and TRBJ2-5, reads DTGVSQNPRHKITKRGQNVTFRCDPISEHNRLYWYRQTLGQGPEFLTYFQNEAQLEKSRLLSDRFSAERPKGSFSTLEIQRTEQGDSAMYLCASSLARGKGETQYFGPGTRLLVL.

This clonotype showed up many times. V is TRBV28 and J is TRBJ2-5; D unresolved. Trimming removed 3 bases from V and 5 bases from J, with 10 bases in between. Per the germline V gene, CDR1 is MDHEN and CDR2 is SYDVKM. This CDR3 is built from 13 residues. CDR3 sequence reads: CASSFLELETQYF. In DNA, the CDR3 is TGTGCCAGCAGTTTTCTCGAGCTGGAGACCCAGTACTTC.

This clonotype was seen ten or more times. The chain has TRBV15 and TRBJ2-7, with unresolved D. V was pared by 3 bases and J by 5 bases, with 8 bases between. The CDR3 is 12 residues long. Germline V gene data show CDR1 as LNHNV and CDR2 as YYDKDF (reference sequence). In DNA form, the CDR3 reads TGTGCCACCAGCAGTGACACAGACGAGCAGTACTTC. Encoded protein: CATSSDTDEQYF. The full variable domain, rest sourced from reference TRBV15 and TRBJ2-7, is DAMVIQNPRYQVTQFGKPVTLSCSQTLNHNVMYWYQQKSSQAPKLLFHYYDKDFNNEADTPDNFQSRRPNTSFCFLDIRSPGLGDTAMYLCATSSDTDEQYFGPGTRLTVT.

This clonotype was detected ten times or more. The chain recombines TRBV28 with TRBJ1-3; D gene uncertain. The CDR3 is 13 residues long. V lost 1 base to trimming and J lost 7 bases, with 8 bases between them. Germline V gives CDR1 MDHEN, CDR2 SYDVKM. CDR3 sequence (DNA): TGTGCCAGCAGTTTATCGGCAGCGAACACCATATATTTT. This gives the protein CASSLSAANTIYF. Full variable domain (rest looked up from reference TRBV28 and TRBJ1-3): DVKVTQSSRYLVKRTGEKVFLECVQDMDHENMFWYRQDPGLGLRLIYFSYDVKMKEKGDIPEGYSVSREKKERFSLILESASTNQTSMYLCASSLSAANTIYFGEGSWLTVV.

Many counts were recorded for this clonotype. In nucleotides, the CDR3 is TGTGCCAGCAGTGAGTGGACTAGTCTCGAGTACGAGCAGTACTTC. Translating it yields CASSEWTSLEYEQYF. This sequence joins TRBV6-1 and TRBJ2-7; 7 bases are shared with TRBD2. The CDR3 spans 15 residues. Trimming at V came to 3 bases and at J to 4 bases, leaving 9 bases not matched to a gene. The germline V gene has CDR1 MNHNS and CDR2 SASEGT.

This clonotype has at least ten counts. This CDR3 is CASRMTGINQPQHF. CDR3 DNA: TGTGCCAGCAGGATGACGGGAATCAATCAGCCCCAGCATTTT. The chain has TRBV12-3 or TRBV12-4 and TRBJ1-5; D gene ambiguous. V shed 6 bases and J shed 3 bases, with 12 bases lying between them. The CDR3 contains 14 residues.

This clonotype appeared many times. The J gene is TRBJ2-5, the V gene TRBV7-2; D uncertain. The CDR3 runs to 14 residues. V was clipped by 1 base and J by 1 base, with 7 bases between them. Germline CDR1 and CDR2: SGHTA and FQGNSA. CDR3 sequence (DNA): TGTGCCAGCAGCTTAGATCCGATCCAAGAGACCCAGTACTTC. This encodes CASSLDPIQETQYF.

This clonotype was counted ten times or more. This likely stems from a read error, as it lies one base from a far larger clone. This chain uses TRBV7-9 with TRBJ2-7, with TRBD2 matching over 7 bases. Germline trimming cut 3 bases from V and 2 bases from J; bases unmatched to any gene: 1. Germline-derived CDR1 and CDR2 are SEHNR and FQNEAQ (reference sequence). The CDR3 is 13 amino acids. The CDR3 loop is CASSFGLAYEQYF. CDR3 DNA: TGTGCCAGCAGCTTTGGACTAGCCTACGAGCAGTACTTC.

In this sample, this clonotype turned up many times. The chain combines TRBV7-8 with TRBJ1-2; D may be TRBD1 (5 bases). The V gene's germline CDR1 is SGHVS and CDR2 FQNEAQ. The CDR3 has 14 amino acids. Trimming shortened V by 1 base and J by 7 bases, and 13 bases separated the two germline ends. The CDR3 DNA is TGTGCCAGCAGCTTAGAGGTCTCAGGGATTGGCTACACCTTC. Its translation: CASSLEVSGIGYTF.

The CDR3 spells CASSPRRWDRSSYEQYF. The CDR3 DNA reads as TGTGCCAGCAGCCCCAGGCGTTGGGACAGGAGCTCCTACGAGCAGTACTTC. The chain recombines TRBV11-1 with TRBJ2-7; TRBD1 matches at 8 bases. This CDR3 region has 17 residues. With 5 bases clipped from V and 0 bases from J, the junction kept 12 bases outside the gene matches. Germline loops: CDR1 SGHAT, CDR2 FQDESV (reference sequence).

This clonotype occurred many times. CDR3 DNA: TGTGCCAGCAGGAGGGGAAGTGGCCTGGGAACCCAGTACTTC. Its protein is CASRRGSGLGTQYF. The V gene is TRBV6-2 or TRBV6-3, the J gene TRBJ2-5, with D perhaps assigned TRBD1 or TRBD2 (5 bases each). The V end lost 6 bases, the J end lost 8 bases, and 19 bases lay between the germline ends. CDR1 is MNHEY, CDR2 SVGEGT, per germline. The CDR3 extends over 14 amino acids.

This clonotype was seen many times. V usage is TRBV7-8 and J usage is TRBJ2-2, with a possible D match to TRBD2 (5 bases). This CDR3 contains 16 residues. Germline CDR1 and CDR2: SGHVS and FQNEAQ. V lost 1 base and J 4 bases, leaving 13 bases between the germline ends. The CDR3 region is CASSLGAITSTGELFF. For the CDR3, the DNA is TGTGCCAGCAGCTTAGGCGCCATAACTAGCACCGGGGAGCTGTTTTTT.

This clonotype has a handful of counts. This rearrangement joins TRBV5-6 to TRBJ2-7; D is ambiguous. The CDR3 consists of 18 residues. V was trimmed by 1 base and J by 3 bases, leaving 23 bases between them. Looked up from germline, CDR1 is SGHDT and CDR2 is YYEEEE. Here the CDR3 DNA reads TGTGCCAGCAGCTTGAAGGCAGCCTCCCCCGCCTACCTCTACGAGCAGTACTTC. Its translation: CASSLKAASPAYLYEQYF. The variable domain in full, with the rest retrieved from reference TRBV5-6 and TRBJ2-7, is DAGVTQSPTHLIKTRGQQVTLRCSPKSGHDTVSWYQQALGQGPQFIFQYYEEEERQRGNFPDRFSGHQFPNYSSELNVNALLLGDSALYLCASSLKAASPAYLYEQYFGPGTRLTVT.

At least ten counts were recorded for this clonotype. The chain uses TRBV15 and TRBJ2-5; 8 nucleotides match TRBD2. Germline CDR1 reads LNHNV; CDR2 reads YYDKDF (reference sequence). After removal of 0 bases from V and 1 base from J, the junction contained 4 bases not matched to a gene. The CDR3 is 16 residues long. The CDR3 region has the DNA TGTGCCACCAGCAGAGATGAACGGGAGGGCCAAGAGACCCAGTACTTC. Translation gives CATSRDEREGQETQYF. Combining the CDR3 with reference TRBV15 and TRBJ2-5 gives the whole variable domain DAMVIQNPRYQVTQFGKPVTLSCSQTLNHNVMYWYQQKSSQAPKLLFHYYDKDFNNEADTPDNFQSRRPNTSFCFLDIRSPGLGDTAMYLCATSRDEREGQETQYFGPGTRLLVL.

The CDR3 sequence is CASSLVGAFEQFF. CDR3 DNA sequence: TGTGCCAGCAGCTTAGTTGGGGCTTTTGAGCAGTTCTTC. V usage is TRBV13 and J usage is TRBJ2-1; D perhaps matches TRBD1 (5 bases). V lost 1 base, J lost 9 bases, and 10 bases lay in between. CDR3 length: 13 residues. CDR1 PRHDT and CDR2 FYEKMQ come from the germline V gene (reference sequence).

The V call is TRBV6-2 or TRBV6-3, the J call TRBJ1-2; D possibly corresponds to TRBD1 (5 bases). The CDR3 consists of 15 residues. Germline CDR1 is MNHEY and CDR2 is SVGEGT. Trimming left V 7 bases short and J 4 bases short, with 19 bases between. The CDR3 bases are TGTGCCAGCACCTTAACCCAGGGAAGAACCTATGGCTACACCTTC. This sequence encodes CASTLTQGRTYGYTF.

This clonotype came up many times. The J gene is TRBJ2-2, the V gene TRBV4-1; 8 nucleotides align to TRBD2. Germline V gene data show CDR1 as MGHRA and CDR2 as YSYEKL. The V and J ends lost 6 bases and 4 bases, in that order; junction bases with no gene match: 7. The CDR3 consists of 15 residues. DNA for the CDR3: TGCGCCAGCAGACAGCAGCGGGAGCGCACCGGGGAGCTGTTTTTT. It encodes CASRQQRERTGELFF.

This clonotype was counted at least ten times. The J gene is TRBJ1-1, the V gene TRBV2; 9 bases match TRBD1. The V gene end was trimmed by 8 bases and the J gene end by 5 bases; junction bases not matched to a gene: 9. The CDR3 covers 14 residues. Germline CDR1 reads SNHLY; CDR2 reads FYNNEI. The CDR3 nucleotides are TGTGCCAGCGGACGGACAGGGGTTCGGACTGAAGCTTTCTTT. This gives the protein CASGRTGVRTEAFF. Together with reference TRBV2 and TRBJ1-1, the CDR3 gives the full variable domain: EPEVTQTPSHQVTQMGQEVILRCVPISNHLYFYWYRQILGQKVEFLVSFYNNEISEKSEIFDDQFSVERPDGSNFTLKIRSTKLEDSAMYFCASGRTGVRTEAFFGQGTRLTVV.

This clonotype came up a few times. The gene calls are TRBV6-5 and TRBJ1-5, with D hard to call. There are 16 residues in the CDR3. The V gene lost 0 bases and the J gene lost 1 base, with 10 bases spanning the gap. Germline loops: CDR1 MNHEY, CDR2 SVGAGI. The CDR3 region is CASSYSSRMSNQPQHF. The CDR3 DNA reads as TGTGCCAGCAGTTACTCGAGTCGGATGAGCAATCAGCCCCAGCATTTT.

In its sample, this clonotype was seen many times. The chain has TRBV24-1 and TRBJ2-7; a weak D match, TRBD2 (6 bases). This CDR3 is built from 18 residues. In germline, CDR1 is KGHDR, CDR2 SFDVKD. Trimming took off 1 base at V and 3 bases at J, with 21 bases between the two ends. The CDR3 DNA is TGTGCCACCAGTGATTTCGATCCCCAAGGGACGGGAGTCTACGAGCAGTACTTC. Its protein is CATSDFDPQGTGVYEQYF.

J is TRBJ1-5 and V is TRBV7-6; the match to TRBD1 covers 8 bases. CDR3 length: 16 amino acids. Trimming removed 5 bases from V and 5 bases from J; junction bases left unmatched: 11. Germline loops: CDR1 SGHVS, CDR2 FNYEAQ. The CDR3 DNA sequence: TGTGCCAGCAGCCGCTTCACAGGGGGGCCGGATCAGCCCCAGCATTTT. Its protein product is CASSRFTGGPDQPQHF.

This clonotype was recorded once. This rearrangement joins TRBV6-5 to TRBJ1-1; TRBD1 is a possible D gene (5 bases). This CDR3 has 15 amino acids. Germline-derived CDR1 and CDR2 are MNHEY and SVGAGI. The V end was cut by 4 bases, the J end by 0 bases, with 12 bases between. CDR3 residues: CASSSPRGLNTEAFF. CDR3 nucleotides: TGTGCCAGCAGTTCCCCACGGGGGTTGAACACTGAAGCTTTCTTT.